These T cell receptor beta chains were read from a single sample in a study of early T cells in non-severe SARS-CoV-2 infection. Using its own MiXCR run on the 5' RACE reads, TCRdb lists one record per CDR3 protein. The sample holds some 82,000 distinct CDR3 sequences, roughly 6% seen once. The source material was whole blood. The receptors were gathered from an adult who was a healthcare worker with PCR-confirmed SARS-CoV-2 infection or an uninfected control (not recorded which). Both conserved end residues are part of each CDR3. The D gene is left open where the match is weak. Clone size, where shown, is once, few, many, or a class for clones that have expanded.

>TRBJ2-2|many|TRBV3-1|NA
TGTGCCAGCAGCCAAGGGGAAACCGGGGAGCTGTTTTTT
CASSQGETGELFF
>TRBJ1-5|many|TRBV6-2/TRBV6-3|NA
TGTGCCAGCAGTACAGGTCGCGGGGGCCTCAATCAGCCCCAGCATTTT
CASSTGRGGLNQPQHF
>TRBJ2-2|few|TRBV6-6|NA
TGTGCCAGCAGTTACTCTGTATCCACCGGGGAGCTGTTTTTT
CASSYSVSTGELFF
>TRBJ2-1|many|TRBV7-2|NA
TGTGCCAGCAGCCGGCGATACTACAATGAGCAGTTCTTC
CASSRRYYNEQFF
>TRBJ2-1|many|TRBV6-6|TRBD2
TGTGCCAGCAGTGACCATAGGGTAGCGGGAGGTGTTGAGCAGTTCTTC
CASSDHRVAGGVEQFF
>TRBJ2-5|few|TRBV2|TRBD1
TGTGCCAGCAGTGGACAGGGGTTTCGTGAAGAGACCCAGTACTTC
CASSGQGFREETQYF
>TRBJ2-5|NA|TRBV11-2|TRBD2
TGTGCCAGCAGCTTAGATTGGCTAGCGGGAGGATGGGGAGAGACCCAGTACTTC
CASSLDWLAGGWGETQYF
>TRBJ2-5|many|TRBV14|NA
TGTGCCAGCAGCCAAGATTCGCAGGGCCAAGAGACCCAGTACTTC
CASSQDSQGQETQYF
>TRBJ1-6|many|TRBV14|NA
TGTGCCAGCAGCCAGCAGGGTTCCCCATGGGCTTCACCCCTCCACTTT
CASSQQGSPWASPLHF
>TRBJ2-7|NA|TRBV3-1|NA
TGTGCCAGCAGCCCTGGACCCGGTACTACCGAGCAGTACTTC
CASSPGPGTTEQYF
>TRBJ2-1|few|TRBV11-2|NA
TGTGCCAGCAGCTTACCAACGGAGGGCGGGGAGCAGTTCTTC
CASSLPTEGGEQFF
>TRBJ1-1|few|TRBV29-1|NA
TGCAGCGGCGACCTGGGGACTGAAGCTTTCTTT
CSGDLGTEAFF
>TRBJ2-5|NA|TRBV2|NA
TGTGCCAGCGCACTAGTGGAGACCCAGTACTTC
CASALVETQYF
>TRBJ1-1|few|TRBV20-1|TRBD1
TGCAGTGCCCGGGACAGCATGAACACTGAAGCTTTCTTT
CSARDSMNTEAFF
>TRBJ2-7|few|TRBV2|TRBD1
TGTGCCAGCAGCGGACAGGGGATACGCCTCGACGAGCAGTACTTC
CASSGQGIRLDEQYF
>TRBJ1-1|few|TRBV6-1|TRBD1
TGTGCCAGCAGTGCCCTGGACAGGGGGAACACTGAAGCTTTCTTT
CASSALDRGNTEAFF
>TRBJ2-1|few|TRBV7-2|NA
TGTGCCAGCAGCCGGACTCTGGATGAGCAGTTCTTC
CASSRTLDEQFF
>TRBJ1-6|many|TRBV7-2|NA
TGTGCCAGCAGCTTCCTCCAGGGAGGCAGTAGCAATTCACCCCTCCACTTT
CASSFLQGGSSNSPLHF
>TRBJ2-7|few|TRBV30|NA
TGTGCCTGGAGTACCCTGGATTTCGGGGATTCAAGCTCCTACGAGCAGTACTTC
CAWSTLDFGDSSSYEQYF
>TRBJ2-1|many|TRBV20-1|NA
TGCAGTGCTAGAGGGACGCCACGTAATGAGCAGTTCTTC
CSARGTPRNEQFF
>TRBJ1-2|many|TRBV5-1|NA
TGCGCCAGCAGCTTGGGTTCTGGGATCAGCGGCTACACCTTC
CASSLGSGISGYTF
>TRBJ2-1|many|TRBV18|TRBD1
TGTGCCAGCTCACCTTTGACAGGGCCCAACAATGAGCAGTTCTTC
CASSPLTGPNNEQFF
>TRBJ1-3|NA|TRBV18|NA
TGTGCCAGCACTCGGACGCCTGACTCTGAAAACACCATATATTTT
CASTRTPDSENTIYF
>TRBJ2-7|few|TRBV4-3|NA
TGCGCCAGCAGCCACCGACACTCCTACGAGCAGTACTTC
CASSHRHSYEQYF
>TRBJ2-2|many|TRBV7-9|TRBD1
TGTGCCAGCAGCGGAAGGGACAGGGCTGTCACGGACACCGGGGAGCTGTTTTTT
CASSGRDRAVTDTGELFF
>TRBJ1-2|NA|TRBV20-1|TRBD1
TGCAGTGCATCGACAGGGATTGTGGTTGGCTACACCTTC
CSASTGIVVGYTF
>TRBJ2-7|many|TRBV30|TRBD1
TGTGCCTGGAGTGGGACCCACAGGGGCAGGGAGCAGTACTTC
CAWSGTHRGREQYF
>TRBJ2-2|many|TRBV3-1|TRBD1
TGTGCCAGCAGCCAAGAAGGACCAGGGGGCCCCGGGGAGCTGTTTTTT
CASSQEGPGGPGELFF
>TRBJ2-7|few|TRBV3-1|TRBD1
TGTGCCAGCAGCCAACCTAGACAGGGATCCTTCGGCGAGCAGTACTTC
CASSQPRQGSFGEQYF
>TRBJ1-1|many|TRBV11-2|TRBD1
TGTGCCAGCAGCTTAGTAGGGGGACAGGCCTTGAACACTGAAGCTTTCTTT
CASSLVGGQALNTEAFF
>TRBJ2-3|few|TRBV6-6|TRBD2
TGTGCCAGCACAAGGGCGGGAGGCCAAGATACGCAGTATTTT
CASTRAGGQDTQYF
>TRBJ2-7|NA|TRBV21-1|NA
TGTGCAAATGGTCAAGAAAAAGGGTACGAGCAGTACTTC
CANGQEKGYEQYF
>TRBJ1-6|many|TRBV2|NA
TGTGCCAGCAGTGAAGAGGGCTCCTATAATTCACCCCTCCACTTT
CASSEEGSYNSPLHF